The 18 T cell receptor beta chains in this list originate from one sample, sequenced in a study of cytomegalovirus exposure and HLA in healthy donors. The PCR contained 60 Vbeta and 13 Jbeta primers. Sequencing was performed with immunoSEQ multiplex PCR; in TCRdb, only in-frame clones are kept and a portion is missing. Of 200,000 or so clones detected, around 86% appear once; the ten largest clones hold under 7.5%. The sample taken for sequencing was PBMCs. Source of these receptors: a woman in her forties or fifties in good health and CMV-seropositive.

The CDR3 bases are TGTGCCAGCAGCTTCTCAGGGGACACTGAAGCTTTCTTT. Protein sequence: CASSFSGDTEAFF. The chain carries TRBV11-3 and TRBJ1-1; the D gene is possibly TRBD1 (6 bases). The CDR3 is 13 residues long. The ends were cut back, 3 bases at V and 3 bases at J, with 8 bases in the middle. Per germline, CDR1 SGHNT and CDR2 YENEEA.

Comment on this clone: An end of the junction differs from the germline gene, which may be a read error. The gene calls are TRBV6-5 and TRBJ1-2; TRBD1 might be the D (5 bases). CDR1 is MNHEY, CDR2 SVGAGI, per germline. This CDR3 has 15 residues. The CDR3 bases are TGTGCCAGCAGTTACTCTCTAGGGGAGGACTATGGCCACACCTTC. Its protein product is CASSYSLGEDYGHTF.

V usage is TRBV2 and J usage is TRBJ1-2, with D hard to call. There are 11 residues in the CDR3. Germline V gene sequence: CDR1 SNHLY, CDR2 FYNNEI. V shed 7 bases and J shed 5 bases, with 8 bases lying between them. The CDR3 DNA follows: TGTGCCAGCAAACGCGCTTATGGCTACACCTTC. This encodes CASKRAYGYTF.

The chain combines TRBV7-9 with TRBJ2-6, with 12 positions matching TRBD2. Germline V gene data show CDR1 as SEHNR and CDR2 as FQNEAQ (reference sequence). CDR3 size: 19 residues. The V gene end was trimmed by 8 bases and the J gene end by 0 bases; junction bases not matched to a gene: 11. For the CDR3, the DNA is TGTGCCAGCCATCTAGCGGGAGGGCGCGGTTCCTCTGGGGCCAACGTCCTGACTTTC. This gives the protein CASHLAGGRGSSGANVLTF.

The V call is TRBV2, the J call TRBJ2-1; D gene unclear. V lost 4 bases and J lost 0, with 10 bases in between. This CDR3 region has 15 residues. Germline V lookup: CDR1 SNHLY, CDR2 FYNNEI. CDR3 region: CASSAQPGSYNEQFF. The DNA of the CDR3 is TGTGCCAGCAGTGCACAGCCTGGCTCCTACAATGAGCAGTTCTTC. Full variable domain (missing parts from reference TRBV2 and TRBJ2-1): EPEVTQTPSHQVTQMGQEVILRCVPISNHLYFYWYRQILGQKVEFLVSFYNNEISEKSEIFDDQFSVERPDGSNFTLKIRSTKLEDSAMYFCASSAQPGSYNEQFFGPGTRLTVL.

The genes are TRBV9 and TRBJ1-4; D is perhaps TRBD1 (6 bases). The CDR3 runs 14 residues. V lost 4 bases and J 1 base, leaving 8 bases between the germline ends. In germline, CDR1 is SGDLS, CDR2 YYNGEE. This CDR3 is CASSRQETNEKLFF. The CDR3 region has the DNA TGTGCCAGCAGCAGACAGGAAACTAATGAAAAACTGTTTTTT. Variable domain in full (rest from reference TRBV9 and TRBJ1-4): DSGVTQTPKHLITATGQRVTLRCSPRSGDLSVYWYQQSLDQGLQFLIQYYNGEERAKGNILERFSAQQFPDLHSELNLSSLELGDSALYFCASSRQETNEKLFFGSGTQLSVL.

This clone was detected only a few times. This CDR3 reads CASSAQLEGEAFF. For the CDR3, the DNA is TGTGCCAGCAGTGCCCAACTCGAGGGTGAAGCTTTCTTT. This rearrangement joins TRBV2 to TRBJ1-1; D is ambiguous. V lost 4 bases, J lost 7 bases, and 13 bases lay in between. The CDR3 is 13 amino acids. Germline V gene lookup returns CDR1 SNHLY and CDR2 FYNNEI. Using reference TRBV2 and TRBJ1-1 for the parts outside the CDR3, the full variable domain is EPEVTQTPSHQVTQMGQEVILRCVPISNHLYFYWYRQILGQKVEFLVSFYNNEISEKSEIFDDQFSVERPDGSNFTLKIRSTKLEDSAMYFCASSAQLEGEAFFGQGTRLTVV.

The chain is built from TRBV4-2 and TRBJ2-5; 14 bases line up with TRBD2. The DNA matches TRBJ2-7 better at its end, which makes the J call doubtful. The CDR3 consists of 17 residues. The V gene's germline CDR1 is LGHNA and CDR2 YNFKEQ. CDR3 sequence: CASSSHGLAGGSYEQYF. The CDR3 nucleotides are TGTGCCAGCAGCTCTCACGGACTAGCGGGAGGTTCCTACGAGCAGTACTTC.

The chain recombines TRBV6-1 with TRBJ2-7; D gene uncertain. The V end lost 2 bases, the J end lost 3 bases, and 5 bases lay between the germline ends. The germline V gene encodes CDR1 MNHNS and CDR2 SASEGT. This CDR3 is 12 amino acids long. The chain's CDR3 is CASSENSYEQYF. The CDR3, as DNA: TGTGCCAGCAGTGAAAACAGCTACGAGCAGTACTTC.

The V gene is TRBV5-1, the J gene TRBJ1-2; no definite D call. CDR3 length: 13 residues. V was pared by 4 bases and J by 8 bases, with 15 bases between. Germline CDR1 SGHRS, CDR2 YFSETQ. The CDR3 DNA is TGCGCCAGCAGCCCCGACGCGGGCCAAGGCTACACCTTC. Translation: CASSPDAGQGYTF.

The chain has TRBV6-5 and TRBJ2-3; perhaps TRBD1 as D (7 bases). The V gene's germline CDR1 is MNHEY and CDR2 SVGAGI. Trimming left V 6 bases short and J 4 bases short, with 17 bases between. CDR3 size: 15 residues. In DNA, the CDR3 is TGTGCCAGCAGCCGCGGGACAGTCGGGGCAGATACGCAGTATTTT. It codes for CASSRGTVGADTQYF.

The chain joins TRBV29-1 to TRBJ1-4; D may be TRBD1 (5 bases). Between the trimmed V and J ends, which lost 0 bases and 3 bases, there was a span of 17 bases. The length of the CDR3 is 17 residues. CDR1 SQVTM and CDR2 ANQGSEA come from the germline V gene. For the CDR3, the DNA is TGCAGCGTTGAAGAGTTAGGGGATTTCGCGGCTAATGAAAAACTGTTTTTT. The encoded protein is CSVEELGDFAANEKLFF.

The chain recombines TRBV5-1 with TRBJ2-1, with 8 nucleotides matching TRBD2. Germline-derived CDR1 and CDR2 are SGHRS and YFSETQ. V lost 4 bases and J lost 8; bases outside the gene matches: 8. This CDR3 comprises 14 residues. Written as DNA, the CDR3 is TGCGCCAGCAGCGGGTCTAGCGGGCGGGATGAGCAGTTCTTC. Translation gives CASSGSSGRDEQFF. Full variable domain (outside the CDR3, taken from reference TRBV5-1 and TRBJ2-1): KAGVTQTPRYLIKTRGQQVTLSCSPISGHRSVSWYQQTPGQGLQFLFEYFSETQRNKGNFPGRFSGRQFSNSRSEMNVSTLELGDSALYLCASSGSSGRDEQFFGPGTRLTVL.

The rearrangement joins TRBV28 to TRBJ2-4, with 7 bases aligning to TRBD1. The CDR3 loop spans 15 amino acids. J lost 3 bases, V lost 4 bases, and 6 bases had no gene match. The germline V gene encodes CDR1 MDHEN and CDR2 SYDVKM. The chain's CDR3 is CASSSKGAGKNIQYF. In DNA, the CDR3 is TGTGCCAGCAGTTCTAAGGGGGCGGGCAAAAACATTCAGTACTTC.

This clone has a single count. The V gene is TRBV27, the J gene TRBJ1-1, with 9 bases matching TRBD1. The trim removed 6 bases at V and 0 bases at J, leaving 8 bases unmatched. Germline V CDR1 and CDR2: MNHEY, SMNVEV (reference sequence). The CDR3 totals 16 residues. CDR3 protein: CASRPQGAVLNTEAFF. As DNA, the CDR3 is TGTGCCAGCAGACCACAGGGGGCTGTGCTGAACACTGAAGCTTTCTTT.

The gene calls are TRBV28 and TRBJ1-1; D is possibly TRBD1 (5 bases). Germline V lookup: CDR1 MDHEN, CDR2 SYDVKM. Trimming took off 6 bases at V and 4 bases at J, with 15 bases between the two ends. This CDR3 contains 14 residues. CDR3 loop: CASSPGTRITEAFF. The CDR3 DNA reads as TGTGCCAGCAGCCCGGGGACTAGGATCACTGAAGCTTTCTTT.

This clone was seen once. At one end, the junction sequence differs from germline, possibly due to a read error. The genes are TRBV5-6 and TRBJ2-4; D might be TRBD1 (6 bases). CDR1 is SGHDT, CDR2 YYEEEE, per germline. The CDR3 sequence is 15 residues long. The CDR3 loop reads CASSPGTKAKNSQYF. CDR3 DNA sequence: TGTGCCAGCAGCCCCGGGACAAAAGCCAAAAACAGTCAGTACTTC.

The CDR3 DNA follows: TGCGCCAGCAGCTTGGCGGGAGGGGCCTACAATGAGCAGTTCTTC. Translation: CASSLAGGAYNEQFF. This chain joins TRBV5-1 and TRBJ2-1; 8 bases align to TRBD2. The V gene end was trimmed by 0 bases and the J gene end by 2 bases; junction bases not matched to a gene: 1. CDR1 SGHRS and CDR2 YFSETQ come from the germline V gene. The CDR3 is 15 amino acids.